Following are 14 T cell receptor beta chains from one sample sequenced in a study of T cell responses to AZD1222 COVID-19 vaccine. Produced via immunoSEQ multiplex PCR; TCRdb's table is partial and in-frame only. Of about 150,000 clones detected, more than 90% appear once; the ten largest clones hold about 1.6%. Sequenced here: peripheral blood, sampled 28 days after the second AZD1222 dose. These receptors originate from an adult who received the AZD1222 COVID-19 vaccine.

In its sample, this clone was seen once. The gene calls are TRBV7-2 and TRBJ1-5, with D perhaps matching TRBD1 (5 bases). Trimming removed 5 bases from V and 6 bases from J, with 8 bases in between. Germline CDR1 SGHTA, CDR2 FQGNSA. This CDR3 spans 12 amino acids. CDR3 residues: CASSHGGQPQHF. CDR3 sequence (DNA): TGTGCCAGCAGCCATGGGGGTCAGCCCCAGCATTTT.

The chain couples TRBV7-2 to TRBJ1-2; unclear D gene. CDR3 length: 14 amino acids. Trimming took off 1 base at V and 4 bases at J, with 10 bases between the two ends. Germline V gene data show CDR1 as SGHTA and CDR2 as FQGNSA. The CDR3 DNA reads TGTGCCAGCAGCTTAGGAACACAGAGCTATGGCTACACCTTC. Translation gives CASSLGTQSYGYTF. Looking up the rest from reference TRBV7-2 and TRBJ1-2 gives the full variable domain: GAGVSQSPSNKVTEKGKDVELRCDPISGHTALYWYRQSLGQGLEFLIYFQGNSAPDKSGLPSDRFSAERTGGSVSTLTIQRTQQEDSAVYLCASSLGTQSYGYTFGSGTRLTVV.

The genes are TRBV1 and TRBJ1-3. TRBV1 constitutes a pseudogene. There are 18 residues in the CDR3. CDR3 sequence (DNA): TGCACCAGCAGCCAAGATAGGGCAGGAGCCTGCTCTGGAAACACCATATATTTT. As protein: CTSSQDRAGACSGNTIYF.

CDR3 loop: CAWTGGSKNIQYF. The CDR3 region has the DNA TGTGCCTGGACAGGGGGCTCCAAAAACATTCAGTACTTC. This sequence joins TRBV30 and TRBJ2-4; 8 nucleotides match TRBD1. The CDR3 length is 13 residues. The germline V gene encodes CDR1 GTSNPN and CDR2 SVGIG (reference sequence). The ends lost 4 bases at V and 2 bases at J; junction bases unmatched: 1. The full variable domain, rest sourced from reference TRBV30 and TRBJ2-4, is SQTIHQWPATLVQPVGSPLSLECTVEGTSNPNLYWYRQAAGRGLQLLFYSVGIGQISSEVPQNLSASRPQDRQFILSSKKLLLSDSGFYLCAWTGGSKNIQYFGAGTRLSVL.

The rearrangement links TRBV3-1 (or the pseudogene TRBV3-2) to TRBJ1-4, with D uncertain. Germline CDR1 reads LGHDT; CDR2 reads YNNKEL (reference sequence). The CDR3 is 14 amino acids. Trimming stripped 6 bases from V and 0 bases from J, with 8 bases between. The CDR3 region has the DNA TGTGCCAGCAGTCGGAGATCAACTAATGAAAAACTGTTTTTT. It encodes CASSRRSTNEKLFF.

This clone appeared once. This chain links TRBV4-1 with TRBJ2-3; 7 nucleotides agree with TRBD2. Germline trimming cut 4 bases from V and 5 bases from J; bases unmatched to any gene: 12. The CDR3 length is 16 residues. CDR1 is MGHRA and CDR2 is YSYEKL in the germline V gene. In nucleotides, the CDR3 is TGCGCCAGCAGCCTGTCCGGGGGGTTAAGCGGAGATACGCAGTATTTT. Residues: CASSLSGGLSGDTQYF.

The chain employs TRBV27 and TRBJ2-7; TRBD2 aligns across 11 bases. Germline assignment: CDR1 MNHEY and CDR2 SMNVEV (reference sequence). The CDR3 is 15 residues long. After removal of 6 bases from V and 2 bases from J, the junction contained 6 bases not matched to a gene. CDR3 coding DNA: TGTGCCAGCAGGTCCGGGACTAGCGGAACCTACGAGCAGTACTTC. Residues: CASRSGTSGTYEQYF.

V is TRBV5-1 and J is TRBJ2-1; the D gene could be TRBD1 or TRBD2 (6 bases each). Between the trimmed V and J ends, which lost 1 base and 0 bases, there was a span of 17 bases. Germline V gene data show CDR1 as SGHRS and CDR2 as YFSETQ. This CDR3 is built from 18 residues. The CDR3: CASSLRGVTLPSYNEQFF. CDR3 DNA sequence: TGCGCCAGCAGCTTGAGGGGGGTCACCCTCCCCTCCTACAATGAGCAGTTCTTC. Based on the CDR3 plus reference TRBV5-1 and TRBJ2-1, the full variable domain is KAGVTQTPRYLIKTRGQQVTLSCSPISGHRSVSWYQQTPGQGLQFLFEYFSETQRNKGNFPGRFSGRQFSNSRSEMNVSTLELGDSALYLCASSLRGVTLPSYNEQFFGPGTRLTVL.

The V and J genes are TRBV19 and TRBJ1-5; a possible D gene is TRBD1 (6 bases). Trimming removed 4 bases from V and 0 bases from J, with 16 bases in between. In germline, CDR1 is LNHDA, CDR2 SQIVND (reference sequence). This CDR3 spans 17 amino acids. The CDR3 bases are TGTGCCAGTAGTAACAGGGATTTGGGATATAGCAATCAGCCCCAGCATTTT. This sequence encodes CASSNRDLGYSNQPQHF.

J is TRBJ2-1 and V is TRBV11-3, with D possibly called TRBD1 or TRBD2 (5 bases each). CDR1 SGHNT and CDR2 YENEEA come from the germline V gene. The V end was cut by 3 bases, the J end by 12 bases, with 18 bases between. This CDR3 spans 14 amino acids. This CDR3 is CASSFGATSGRQFF. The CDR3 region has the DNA TGTGCCAGCAGCTTTGGGGCGACATCGGGACGGCAGTTCTTC.

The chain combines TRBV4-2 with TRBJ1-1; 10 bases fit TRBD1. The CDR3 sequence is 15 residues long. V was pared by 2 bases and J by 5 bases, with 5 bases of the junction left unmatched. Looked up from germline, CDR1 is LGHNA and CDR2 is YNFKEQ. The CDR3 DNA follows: TGTGCCAGCAGCCAACAGAGGACAGGGGGGACTGAAGCTTTCTTT. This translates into CASSQQRTGGTEAFF.

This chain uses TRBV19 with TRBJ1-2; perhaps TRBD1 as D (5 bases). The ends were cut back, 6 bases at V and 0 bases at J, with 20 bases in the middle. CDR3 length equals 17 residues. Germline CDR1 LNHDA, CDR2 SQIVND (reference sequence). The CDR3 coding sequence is TGTGCCAGTAGGTCCTACGGGGGACCTTTTTCTAACTATGGCTACACCTTC. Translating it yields CASRSYGGPFSNYGYTF.

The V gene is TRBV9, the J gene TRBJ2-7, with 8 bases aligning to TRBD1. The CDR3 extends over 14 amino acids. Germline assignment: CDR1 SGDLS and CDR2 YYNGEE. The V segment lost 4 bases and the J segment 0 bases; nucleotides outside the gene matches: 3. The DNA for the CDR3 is TGTGCCAGCAGCCTTGGGACAGGCTCCTACGAGCAGTACTTC. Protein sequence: CASSLGTGSYEQYF.

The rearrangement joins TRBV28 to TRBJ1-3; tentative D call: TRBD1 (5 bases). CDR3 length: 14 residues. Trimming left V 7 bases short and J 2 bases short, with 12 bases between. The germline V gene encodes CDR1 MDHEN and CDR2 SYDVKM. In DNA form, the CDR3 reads TGTGCCAGCAACGGGGGAGGGACTGGAAACACCATATATTTT. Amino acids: CASNGGGTGNTIYF.